Included here is one T cell receptor beta chain sequence, with context. Its target is not known. Peripheral blood CD8+ and CD4+ T cells were profiled by TCR beta sequencing. These data originate in a study of CD8 T cells in Susac syndrome. Turning to the study itself: There were Susac syndrome patients who were therapy-naive at blood draw, others on corticosteroids, and others on intravenous immunoglobulin alone. Findings and caveats of the study: Within total CD8+ repertoires, some 15 Susac-specific public clones were found, and within CD8+ TEMRA repertoires, four or five.

Reverse transcription of about 0.45 to 1 ug RNA was carried out with random hexamers. Using its own MiXCR run on the immunoSEQ multiplex PCR reads, TCRdb lists one record per CDR3 protein. The repertoire has 56,000 or so distinct CDR3 sequences, more than 85% of them found once; the top ten carry less than 0.95%. The CDR3 contains 14 residues. CDR1 and CDR2 (germline): SGDLS, YYNGEE. The V and J ends lost 3 bases and 7 bases respectively, with 15 bases between them. Sequenced material: CD8+ T cells from PBMCs. This chain links TRBV9 with TRBJ2-3; D unresolved. The source is a human donor with Susac syndrome. CDR3 loop: CASSANGATNTQYF. CDR3 in DNA: TGTGCCAGCAGCGCCAACGGAGCGACGAATACGCAGTATTTT. The full variable domain, with the rest looked up from reference TRBV9 and TRBJ2-3, is DSGVTQTPKHLITATGQRVTLRCSPRSGDLSVYWYQQSLDQGLQFLIQYYNGEERAKGNILERFSAQQFPDLHSELNLSSLELGDSALYFCASSANGATNTQYFGPGTRLTVL.